The clone carrying this T cell receptor (beta chain) showed up just a few times. The data stem from a study of cytomegalovirus exposure and HLA in healthy donors. This CDR3 has 15 amino acids. The germline V gene encodes CDR1 SGHRS and CDR2 YFSETQ. V was clipped by 4 bases and J by 9 bases, with 17 bases between them. Vbeta (60) and Jbeta (13) primers were used in the PCR. Only in-frame clones appear in the TCRdb table, and some are missing; sequencing was by immunoSEQ multiplex PCR. The data contain a few hundred thousand clones, around 80% of them singletons. V is TRBV5-1 and J is TRBJ1-6, with D possibly matching TRBD1 (6 bases). The sample consisted of PBMCs. The TCR comes from a man aged 25 to 45 in good health and CMV-seronegative. The CDR3 protein is CASSPAIQGRSPLHF. In DNA, the CDR3 is TGCGCCAGCAGCCCGGCGATACAGGGACGTTCACCCCTCCACTTT.